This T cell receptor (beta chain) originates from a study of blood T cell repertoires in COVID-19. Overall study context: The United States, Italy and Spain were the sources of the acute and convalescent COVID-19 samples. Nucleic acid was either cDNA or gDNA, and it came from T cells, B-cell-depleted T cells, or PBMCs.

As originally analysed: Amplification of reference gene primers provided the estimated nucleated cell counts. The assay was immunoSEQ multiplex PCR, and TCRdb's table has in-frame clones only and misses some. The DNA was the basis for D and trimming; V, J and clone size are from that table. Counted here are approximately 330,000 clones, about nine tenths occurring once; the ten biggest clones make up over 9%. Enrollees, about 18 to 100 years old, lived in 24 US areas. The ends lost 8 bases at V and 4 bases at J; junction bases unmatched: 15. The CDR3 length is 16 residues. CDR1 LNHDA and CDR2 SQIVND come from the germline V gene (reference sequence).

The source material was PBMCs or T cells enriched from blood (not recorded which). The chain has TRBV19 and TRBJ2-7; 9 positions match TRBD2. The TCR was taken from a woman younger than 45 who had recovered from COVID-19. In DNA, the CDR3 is TGTGCCAGTGTTAACCTAGCGGGGCCAGCGGGGTACGAGCAGTACTTC. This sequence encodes CASVNLAGPAGYEQYF.